This T cell receptor (beta chain) was captured by sequencing in a study of STAT5B mutations in CD4+ large granular lymphocyte leukemia. In the authors' methods: Lowest detectable productive clonotype frequency was 2.59 x 10-5. Libraries were prepared by immunoSEQ multiplex PCR; TCRdb keeps only in-frame clonotypes and omits some of them. V and J calls and clone size are as listed in that table; D and trimming were resolved from the DNA. The sample lists approximately 32,000 clones; more than 70% were seen once. V gave up 0 bases and J gave up 0 bases, with 6 bases separating them. The CDR3 consists of 15 residues. Germline V gene sequence: CDR1 LGHNA, CDR2 YSLEER. Regarding the study as a whole: Patient CD4-sorted repertoires looked more clonal than healthy CD4+ repertoires, even without putative leukemic clones. Top patient clones used TRBV06 genes more often: 8/27 versus 2/35 in controls.

As to this clone: Its antigen remains unknown.

This sequence originates from a human donor in good health. Sequencing was carried out using CD4+ T cells from blood buffy coats. This chain uses TRBV4-3 with TRBJ2-1; D gene uncertain. CDR3 region: CASSQDLRSYNEQFF. The CDR3 bases are TGCGCCAGCAGCCAAGATCTGCGCTCCTACAATGAGCAGTTCTTC.